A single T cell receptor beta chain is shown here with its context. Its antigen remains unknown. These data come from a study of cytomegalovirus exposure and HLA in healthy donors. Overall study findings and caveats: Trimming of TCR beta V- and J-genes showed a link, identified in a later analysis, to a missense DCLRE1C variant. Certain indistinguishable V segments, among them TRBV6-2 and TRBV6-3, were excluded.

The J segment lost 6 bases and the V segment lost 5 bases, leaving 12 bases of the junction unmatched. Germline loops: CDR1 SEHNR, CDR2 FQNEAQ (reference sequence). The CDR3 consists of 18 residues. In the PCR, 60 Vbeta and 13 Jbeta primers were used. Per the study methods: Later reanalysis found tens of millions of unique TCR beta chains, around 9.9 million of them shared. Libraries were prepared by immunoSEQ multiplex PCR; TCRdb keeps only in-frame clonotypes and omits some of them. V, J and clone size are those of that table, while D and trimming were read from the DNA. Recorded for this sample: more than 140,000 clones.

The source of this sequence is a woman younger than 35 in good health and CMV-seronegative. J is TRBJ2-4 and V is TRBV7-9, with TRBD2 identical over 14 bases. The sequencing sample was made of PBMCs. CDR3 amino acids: CASSGLAGGPLGPNIQYF. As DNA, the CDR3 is TGTGCCAGCAGCGGACTAGCGGGAGGCCCTCTAGGGCCAAACATTCAGTACTTC. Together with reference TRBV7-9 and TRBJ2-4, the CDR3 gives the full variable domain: DTGVSQNPRHKITKRGQNVTFRCDPISEHNRLYWYRQTLGQGPEFLTYFQNEAQLEKSRLLSDRFSAERPKGSFSTLEIQRTEQGDSAMYLCASSGLAGGPLGPNIQYFGAGTRLSVL.